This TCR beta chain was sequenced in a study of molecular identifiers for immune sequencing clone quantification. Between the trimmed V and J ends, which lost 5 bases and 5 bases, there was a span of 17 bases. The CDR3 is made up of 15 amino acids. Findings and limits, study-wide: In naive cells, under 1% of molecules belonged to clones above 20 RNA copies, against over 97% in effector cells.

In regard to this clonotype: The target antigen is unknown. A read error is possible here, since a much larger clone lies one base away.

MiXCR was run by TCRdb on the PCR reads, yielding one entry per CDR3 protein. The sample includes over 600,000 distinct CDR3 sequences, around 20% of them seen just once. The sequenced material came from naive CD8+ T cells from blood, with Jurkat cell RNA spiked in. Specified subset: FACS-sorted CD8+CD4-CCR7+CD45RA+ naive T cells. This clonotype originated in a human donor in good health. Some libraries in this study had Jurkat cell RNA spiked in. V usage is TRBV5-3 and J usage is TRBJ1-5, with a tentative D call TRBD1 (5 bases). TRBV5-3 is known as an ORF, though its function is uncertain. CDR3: CARRPGWRLDQPQHF. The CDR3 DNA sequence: TGTGCCAGAAGACCAGGGTGGAGGTTGGATCAGCCCCAGCATTTT.